Here is one T cell receptor (beta chain) with its context. These data belong to a study of blood T cell repertoires in COVID-19. The length of the CDR3 is 13 residues. Germline lookup yields CDR1 SNHLY and CDR2 FYNNEI. The ends were cut back, 9 bases at V and 11 bases at J, with 19 bases in the middle. Original analysis: Estimation of nucleated cell counts relied on the amplification of reference gene primers. Sequenced by immunoSEQ multiplex PCR; TCRdb stores in-frame clones only, minus some. The V and J calls and clone size are taken from that table; D and trimming were inferred from the DNA. The sample holds 300,000 to 400,000 clones; roughly 90% are singletons and the top ten take around 2.8%.

The J gene is TRBJ1-4, the V gene TRBV2, with a tentative D call TRBD1 (6 bases). This TCR was recovered from a woman aged 30 to 39 with COVID-19, enrolled during active disease. The sample consisted of peripheral blood. The CDR3 protein is CASNQDRDAKLFF. Written as DNA, the CDR3 is TGTGCCAGTAATCAGGACAGAGACGCTAAACTGTTTTTT.